These 18 T cell receptor beta chains originate from one sample sequenced in a study of Ad26.COV2.S vaccination and SARS-CoV-2 variants. Profiling relied on immunoSEQ multiplex PCR, and the TCRdb table lists in-frame clones only, not all of them. The sample carries roughly 350,000 clones, about nine tenths recorded once. Noted treatment: about 20 received Ad26.COV2.S at low or high dose, single or two shots; about 5 received placebo; per-sample allocation not given. The samples were gathered on day 63 after the first injection of vaccine or placebo. This sample comprised peripheral blood, obtained in a trial of Ad26.COV2.S vaccine versus placebo. These receptors originate from a person between 18 and 65 years old who received the Ad26.COV2.S COVID-19 vaccine or a placebo.

The chain carries TRBV19 and TRBJ2-3; 8 nucleotides match TRBD2. Trimming at V came to 3 bases and at J to 4 bases, leaving 12 bases not matched to a gene. The germline V gene has CDR1 LNHDA and CDR2 SQIVND (reference sequence). The CDR3 consists of 17 residues. CDR3 sequence reads: CASSISIAGPTPDTQYF. The CDR3 coding sequence is TGTGCCAGTAGTATCTCTATAGCGGGACCTACCCCAGATACGCAGTATTTT.

This chain joins TRBV4-3 and TRBJ2-6; D is unclear. The CDR3 length is 15 residues. Trimming left V 5 bases short and J 0 bases short, with 8 bases between. Germline CDR1 and CDR2: LGHNA and YSLEER. CDR3 in DNA: TGCGCCAGCAGCGAATCTCACTCTGGGGCCAACGTCCTGACTTTC. Translation gives CASSESHSGANVLTF.

The chain links TRBV7-9 to TRBJ2-4; no clear D. Between the trimmed V and J ends, which lost 1 base and 0 bases, there was a span of 10 bases. CDR1 and CDR2 (germline): SEHNR, FQNEAQ (reference sequence). The CDR3 has 16 residues. CDR3: CASSLEPLLAKNIQYF. The CDR3 region has the DNA TGTGCCAGCAGCTTAGAACCCCTTCTAGCCAAAAACATTCAGTACTTC.

This chain joins TRBV4-2 and TRBJ2-1; D gene unclear. The CDR3 covers 13 residues. Trimming took 3 bases from V and 5 from J, leaving 8 bases between them. Germline CDR1 reads LGHNA; CDR2 reads YNFKEQ. The CDR3: CASSQVWNNEQFF. In nucleotides, the CDR3 is TGTGCCAGCAGCCAGGTATGGAACAATGAGCAGTTCTTC.

The V gene is TRBV5-4, the J gene TRBJ1-2; D remains ambiguous. Per the germline V gene, CDR1 is SGHNT and CDR2 is YYREEE (reference sequence). V shed 4 bases and J shed 5 bases, with 21 bases lying between them. CDR3 length: 16 residues. For the CDR3, the DNA is TGTGCCAGCAGCGATAGTCCGTCGGGTTTCCGGTATGGCTACACCTTC. As protein: CASSDSPSGFRYGYTF.

The rearrangement joins TRBV5-1 to TRBJ1-1; D might be TRBD1 (6 bases). Per the germline V gene, CDR1 is SGHRS and CDR2 is YFSETQ. This CDR3 has 15 residues. The V end was cut by 3 bases, the J end by 4 bases, with 16 bases between. The CDR3 nucleotides read TGCGCCAGCAGCTCCAGGCGTACAGGGTCCACTGAAGCTTTCTTT. Amino acid sequence: CASSSRRTGSTEAFF.

J is TRBJ2-7 and V is TRBV7-2, with D perhaps matching TRBD2 (6 bases). V gave up 5 bases and J gave up 4 bases, with 15 bases separating them. CDR1 and CDR2 (germline): SGHTA, FQGNSA. The CDR3 loop spans 14 amino acids. CDR3 protein: CASSLTGTQYEQYF. CDR3 sequence (DNA): TGTGCCAGCAGCCTCACCGGGACTCAATACGAGCAGTACTTC.

The chain uses TRBV7-9 and TRBJ2-3, with no clear D. V shed 1 base and J shed 2 bases, with 10 bases lying between them. Germline V gene data show CDR1 as SEHNR and CDR2 as FQNEAQ (reference sequence). The length of the CDR3 is 15 residues. CDR3 DNA sequence: TGTGCCAGCAGCTTAGTAAGAGAGTACACAGATACGCAGTATTTT. Translated: CASSLVREYTDTQYF. Based on the CDR3 plus reference TRBV7-9 and TRBJ2-3, the full variable domain is DTGVSQNPRHKITKRGQNVTFRCDPISEHNRLYWYRQTLGQGPEFLTYFQNEAQLEKSRLLSDRFSAERPKGSFSTLEIQRTEQGDSAMYLCASSLVREYTDTQYFGPGTRLTVL.

The chain links TRBV6-6 to TRBJ1-6; perhaps TRBD1 as D (5 bases). The length of the CDR3 is 13 residues. The V end lost 2 bases, the J end lost 12 bases, and 11 bases lay between the germline ends. The germline V gene has CDR1 MNHNY and CDR2 SVGAGI (reference sequence). The CDR3 sequence is CASSYAGTGPLHF. CDR3 nucleotides: TGTGCCAGCAGTTACGCCGGAACAGGACCCCTCCACTTT.

This chain joins TRBV7-2 and TRBJ2-2, with TRBD1 identical over 8 bases. CDR1 SGHTA and CDR2 FQGNSA come from the germline V gene. The length of the CDR3 is 18 residues. V was clipped by 1 base and J by 4 bases; unmatched bases: 11. The CDR3 sequence: CASSLVGRGHWGTGELFF. CDR3 DNA: TGTGCCAGCAGCTTAGTAGGCAGGGGGCACTGGGGCACCGGGGAGCTGTTTTTT. Looking up the rest from reference TRBV7-2 and TRBJ2-2 gives the full variable domain: GAGVSQSPSNKVTEKGKDVELRCDPISGHTALYWYRQSLGQGLEFLIYFQGNSAPDKSGLPSDRFSAERTGGSVSTLTIQRTQQEDSAVYLCASSLVGRGHWGTGELFFGEGSRLTVL.

This chain links TRBV7-2 with TRBJ1-6; 9 nucleotides agree with TRBD1. The CDR3 length is 16 residues. The junction had 5 bases not matched to a gene; V was cut back by 1 base and J by 7 bases. Germline V gene data show CDR1 as SGHTA and CDR2 as FQGNSA. CDR3 amino acids: CASSLVGTGKNSPLHF. The CDR3 DNA reads TGTGCCAGCAGCTTAGTCGGGACAGGGAAGAATTCACCCCTCCACTTT.

This CDR3 is CASSVVTGEADTQYF. DNA for the CDR3: TGTGCCAGCAGCGTAGTGACAGGGGAGGCAGATACGCAGTATTTT. This sequence joins TRBV9 and TRBJ2-3; 8 positions agree with TRBD1. The CDR3 has 15 residues. Germline CDR1 and CDR2: SGDLS and YYNGEE. J was trimmed by 4 bases and V by 0 bases; bases with no gene match: 4.

The chain links TRBV2 to TRBJ2-7, with 9 bases that match TRBD1. J lost 4 bases, V lost 5 bases, and 9 bases had no gene match. This CDR3 spans 15 amino acids. Germline assignment: CDR1 SNHLY and CDR2 FYNNEI. The CDR3 spells CASSPGTGNRYEQYF. The CDR3, as DNA: TGTGCCAGCAGTCCAGGGACAGGGAACAGGTACGAGCAGTACTTC.

This chain uses TRBV5-6 with TRBJ1-1, with TRBD1 as a possible D gene (5 bases). V dropped 1 base and J dropped 4 bases, with 11 bases sitting between them. Germline V gene lookup returns CDR1 SGHDT and CDR2 YYEEEE. The length of the CDR3 is 14 residues. Here the CDR3 reads CASSLRGGGTEAFF. CDR3 sequence (DNA): TGTGCCAGCAGCTTGAGGGGCGGGGGCACTGAAGCTTTCTTT.

This sequence joins TRBV6-2 or TRBV6-3 and TRBJ2-1, with a tentative D call TRBD2 (5 bases). The V end was cut by 0 bases, the J end by 7 bases, with 7 bases between. CDR1 and CDR2 (germline): MNHEY, SVGEGT. This CDR3 spans 13 amino acids. This CDR3 is CASSYSERNEQFF. DNA for the CDR3: TGTGCCAGCAGTTACTCCGAGCGGAATGAGCAGTTCTTC.

As regards this clone: Other DNA sequences in the same sample also yield this CDR3. The chain has TRBV28 and TRBJ2-7; TRBD2 is a possible D gene (6 bases). The CDR3 covers 14 residues. CDR1 is MDHEN, CDR2 SYDVKM, per germline. Between the trimmed V and J ends, which lost 4 bases and 2 bases, there was a span of 12 bases. DNA of the CDR3: TGTGCCAGCAGTTCAGGGACTGGGGCCTACGAGCAGTACTTC. As protein: CASSSGTGAYEQYF.

CDR3 in DNA: TGTGCCAGCAGCCAAGATCCCGGAGGGGGCTATAACGAGCAGTACTTC. Protein sequence: CASSQDPGGGYNEQYF. This chain uses TRBV4-2 with TRBJ2-7, with TRBD1 as a possible D gene (7 bases). Trimming shortened V by 0 bases and J by 5 bases, and 17 bases separated the two germline ends. This CDR3 region has 16 residues. Germline-derived CDR1 and CDR2 are LGHNA and YNFKEQ.

This clone was picked up a small number of times. The chain is built from TRBV28 and TRBJ2-1; TRBD2 agrees at 7 bases. CDR1 MDHEN and CDR2 SYDVKM come from the germline V gene. Trimming at V came to 3 bases and at J to 8 bases, leaving 13 bases not matched to a gene. This CDR3 region has 16 residues. CDR3 sequence: CASSFPREERVYEQFF. DNA of the CDR3: TGTGCCAGCAGTTTTCCCCGGGAGGAGAGGGTGTATGAGCAGTTCTTC.